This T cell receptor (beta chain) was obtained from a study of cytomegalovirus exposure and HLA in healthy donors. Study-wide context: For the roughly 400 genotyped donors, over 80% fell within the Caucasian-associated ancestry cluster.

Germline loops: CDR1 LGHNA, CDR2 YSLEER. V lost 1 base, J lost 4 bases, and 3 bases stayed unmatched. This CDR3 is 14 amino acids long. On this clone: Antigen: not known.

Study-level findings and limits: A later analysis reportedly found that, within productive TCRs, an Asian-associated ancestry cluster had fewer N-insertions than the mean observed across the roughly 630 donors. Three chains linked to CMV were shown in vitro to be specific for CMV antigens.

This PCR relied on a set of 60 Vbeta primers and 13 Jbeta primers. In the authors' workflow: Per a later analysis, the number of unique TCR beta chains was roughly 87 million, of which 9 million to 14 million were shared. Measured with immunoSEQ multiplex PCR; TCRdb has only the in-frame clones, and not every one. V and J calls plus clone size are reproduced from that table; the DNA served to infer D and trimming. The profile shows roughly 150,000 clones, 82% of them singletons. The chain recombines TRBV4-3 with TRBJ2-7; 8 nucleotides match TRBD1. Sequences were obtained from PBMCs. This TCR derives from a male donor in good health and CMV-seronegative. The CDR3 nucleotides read TGCGCCAGCAGCCAAGGACAGGGGTTGTACGAGCAGTACTTC. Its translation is CASSQGQGLYEQYF.